This entry concerns a single TCR beta chain. V was clipped by 1 base and J by 4 bases, with 7 bases between them. Germline V lookup: CDR1 MNHNS, CDR2 SASEGT. This CDR3 region has 14 residues. This sample is part of a study of T cell changes during pregnancy in multiple sclerosis. The method was immunoSEQ multiplex PCR; TCRdb's version includes in-frame clones alone and lacks a portion of them. This repertoire shows under 45,000 clones, approximately 94% found once; its top ten account for approximately 0.61%. The chain has TRBV6-1 and TRBJ1-4; no definite D call. Sequenced material: CD4+ T cells from peripheral blood mononuclear cells, taken in the third trimester of pregnancy. This clonotype was obtained from a female donor with multiple sclerosis, enrolled in a pregnancy study. CDR3 protein: CASSEGTLNEKLFF. The CDR3 nucleotides read TGTGCCAGCAGTGAAGGGACTCTTAATGAAAAACTGTTTTTT.